These 2 T cell receptor beta chains came from one sample sequenced in a study of OX40 agonist ivuxolimab in advanced cancers. Here immunoSEQ multiplex PCR was the method, and the copy in TCRdb shows in-frame clones only, minus some. The profile covers 85,000 to 95,000 clones, with 91% appearing a single time and 2.6% taken by the ten largest. Sequenced material: CD4+ or CD8+ T cells sorted from blood, taken in a trial of the OX40 agonist ivuxolimab. Receptors originate from an adult with an advanced solid tumor such as melanoma, head and neck, liver or kidney cancer.

V and J are TRBV28 and TRBJ2-7, with 14 bases matching TRBD2. J lost 4 bases, V lost 9 bases, and 11 bases had no gene match. The CDR3 has 16 residues. Germline CDR1 MDHEN, CDR2 SYDVKM. The CDR3 reads CASGSPGLAGAYEQYF. CDR3 sequence (DNA): TGTGCCAGTGGCTCCCCGGGACTAGCGGGAGCTTACGAGCAGTACTTC.

This sequence joins TRBV5-1 and TRBJ1-2; 7 positions match TRBD1. This CDR3 has 14 amino acids. Germline V lookup: CDR1 SGHRS, CDR2 YFSETQ. Trimming at V came to 3 bases and at J to 5 bases, leaving 7 bases not matched to a gene. This CDR3 is CASSWGTEGYGYTF. The CDR3 DNA is TGCGCCAGCAGCTGGGGGACAGAGGGGTATGGCTACACCTTC.